Listed below are T cell receptor beta chains from one sample, sequenced in a study of response to subunit inactivated influenza vaccine. TCRdb independently ran MiXCR on the RT-PCR reads; one entry per CDR3 protein. This table holds more than 250,000 distinct CDR3 sequences, 21% found once. The source was PBMCs from blood, collected less than 22 months after vaccination. Every receptor here comes from a man aged 50-75 years who received an inactivated influenza vaccine. Each CDR3 is given with its conserved first and last residue. D genes are given only for firm matches. Expanded clones are given a class, and other clones once, few, many or no size at all.

cdr3_aa	cdr3_nt	d_call	v_call	j_call	clone_size
CASSPRTGGYDQPQHF	TGTGCCAGCAGCCCAAGGACAGGGGGGTACGATCAGCCCCAGCATTTT	TRBD1	TRBV7-9	TRBJ1-5	NA
CASSPNAGGTEAFF	TGTGCCAGCAGCCCAAATGCCGGGGGCACTGAAGCTTTCTTT	NA	TRBV3-1	TRBJ1-1	NA
CASSPSGAGGRYEQYF	TGTGCCAGCAGCCCCTCTGGGGCGGGGGGGCGCTACGAGCAGTACTTC	TRBD2	TRBV6-1	TRBJ2-7	NA
CASSSWTSYEQYF	TGTGCCAGCAGCTCATGGACCAGCTACGAGCAGTACTTC	NA	TRBV5-5	TRBJ2-7	NA
CASGFPGLAGSSYNEQFF	TGTGCCAGCGGATTCCCGGGACTAGCGGGGAGCTCCTACAATGAGCAGTTCTTC	TRBD2	TRBV9	TRBJ2-1	NA
CATGPGTSGYNEQFF	TGTGCCACGGGACCAGGGACTAGCGGTTACAATGAGCAGTTCTTC	TRBD2	TRBV24-1	TRBJ2-1	few
CASSEQGNTEAFF	TGCGCCAGCAGTGAGCAGGGGAACACTGAAGCTTTCTTT	NA	TRBV10-2	TRBJ1-1	many
CASSLNQGTYEQYF	TGCGCCAGCAGCTTGAACCAGGGAACCTACGAGCAGTACTTC	NA	TRBV5-1	TRBJ2-7	few
CASSYLPPRTEHNEQFF	TGTGCCAGCAGTTACTTACCTCCTCGGACAGAGCACAATGAGCAGTTCTTC	NA	TRBV28	TRBJ2-1	few
CASSYSPRRSYNEQFF	TGTGCCAGCAGTTACTCCCCCCGACGCTCCTACAATGAGCAGTTCTTC	NA	TRBV6-2/TRBV6-3	TRBJ2-1	few
CASSVAGVVPGELFF	TGTGCCAGCAGTGTAGCGGGAGTAGTTCCCGGGGAGCTGTTTTTT	TRBD2	TRBV12-3/TRBV12-4	TRBJ2-2	few
CASGSASYGYTF	TGTGCCAGCGGGTCCGCCAGCTATGGCTACACCTTC	NA	TRBV6-5	TRBJ1-2	few
CASSLELLASGGQFTDTQYF	TGCGCCAGCAGCTTGGAATTGTTGGCTAGCGGGGGCCAATTCACAGATACGCAGTATTTT	TRBD2	TRBV5-1	TRBJ2-3	few
CASRTGTNGYTF	TGTGCCAGCCGCACCGGGACCAATGGCTACACCTTC	NA	TRBV28	TRBJ1-2	NA
CASSLQAGSTDTQYF	TGTGCCAGCAGTTTACAAGCGGGGAGCACAGATACGCAGTATTTT	TRBD2	TRBV12-3/TRBV12-4	TRBJ2-3	NA
CASSWTAYGYTF	TGTGCCAGCAGTTGGACAGCCTATGGCTACACCTTC	NA	TRBV28	TRBJ1-2	few
CASSPWGAASNEQFF	TGCGCCAGCAGCCCGTGGGGGGCTGCTTCAAATGAGCAGTTCTTC	NA	TRBV5-1	TRBJ2-1	few
CASSFGAYYEQYF	TGTGCCAGCAGTTTTGGGGCCTACTACGAGCAGTACTTC	NA	TRBV12-3/TRBV12-4	TRBJ2-7	NA
CARLITGELFF	TGTGCCAGGTTGATCACCGGGGAGCTGTTTTTT	NA	TRBV24-1	TRBJ2-2	few
CASSPPATAIQYF	TGTGCCAGCAGTCCACCTGCCACCGCCATTCAGTACTTC	NA	TRBV6-6	TRBJ2-4	few
CASKVEGASYNEQFF	TGTGCCAGCAAAGTCGAGGGCGCGTCCTACAATGAGCAGTTCTTC	NA	TRBV2	TRBJ2-1	few